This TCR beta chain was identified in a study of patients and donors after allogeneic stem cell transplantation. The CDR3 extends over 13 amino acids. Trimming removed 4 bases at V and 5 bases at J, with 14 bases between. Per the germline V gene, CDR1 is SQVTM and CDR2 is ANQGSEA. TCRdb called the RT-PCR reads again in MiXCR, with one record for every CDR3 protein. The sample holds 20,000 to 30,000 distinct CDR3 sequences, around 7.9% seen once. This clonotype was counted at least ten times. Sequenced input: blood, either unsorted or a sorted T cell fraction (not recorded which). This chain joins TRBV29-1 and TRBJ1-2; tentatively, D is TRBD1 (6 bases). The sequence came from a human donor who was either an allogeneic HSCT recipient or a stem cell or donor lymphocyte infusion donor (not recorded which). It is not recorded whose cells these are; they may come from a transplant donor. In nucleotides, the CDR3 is TGCAGCGTTGCGACCTTCCAGGGGTATGGCTACACCTTC. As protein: CSVATFQGYGYTF.